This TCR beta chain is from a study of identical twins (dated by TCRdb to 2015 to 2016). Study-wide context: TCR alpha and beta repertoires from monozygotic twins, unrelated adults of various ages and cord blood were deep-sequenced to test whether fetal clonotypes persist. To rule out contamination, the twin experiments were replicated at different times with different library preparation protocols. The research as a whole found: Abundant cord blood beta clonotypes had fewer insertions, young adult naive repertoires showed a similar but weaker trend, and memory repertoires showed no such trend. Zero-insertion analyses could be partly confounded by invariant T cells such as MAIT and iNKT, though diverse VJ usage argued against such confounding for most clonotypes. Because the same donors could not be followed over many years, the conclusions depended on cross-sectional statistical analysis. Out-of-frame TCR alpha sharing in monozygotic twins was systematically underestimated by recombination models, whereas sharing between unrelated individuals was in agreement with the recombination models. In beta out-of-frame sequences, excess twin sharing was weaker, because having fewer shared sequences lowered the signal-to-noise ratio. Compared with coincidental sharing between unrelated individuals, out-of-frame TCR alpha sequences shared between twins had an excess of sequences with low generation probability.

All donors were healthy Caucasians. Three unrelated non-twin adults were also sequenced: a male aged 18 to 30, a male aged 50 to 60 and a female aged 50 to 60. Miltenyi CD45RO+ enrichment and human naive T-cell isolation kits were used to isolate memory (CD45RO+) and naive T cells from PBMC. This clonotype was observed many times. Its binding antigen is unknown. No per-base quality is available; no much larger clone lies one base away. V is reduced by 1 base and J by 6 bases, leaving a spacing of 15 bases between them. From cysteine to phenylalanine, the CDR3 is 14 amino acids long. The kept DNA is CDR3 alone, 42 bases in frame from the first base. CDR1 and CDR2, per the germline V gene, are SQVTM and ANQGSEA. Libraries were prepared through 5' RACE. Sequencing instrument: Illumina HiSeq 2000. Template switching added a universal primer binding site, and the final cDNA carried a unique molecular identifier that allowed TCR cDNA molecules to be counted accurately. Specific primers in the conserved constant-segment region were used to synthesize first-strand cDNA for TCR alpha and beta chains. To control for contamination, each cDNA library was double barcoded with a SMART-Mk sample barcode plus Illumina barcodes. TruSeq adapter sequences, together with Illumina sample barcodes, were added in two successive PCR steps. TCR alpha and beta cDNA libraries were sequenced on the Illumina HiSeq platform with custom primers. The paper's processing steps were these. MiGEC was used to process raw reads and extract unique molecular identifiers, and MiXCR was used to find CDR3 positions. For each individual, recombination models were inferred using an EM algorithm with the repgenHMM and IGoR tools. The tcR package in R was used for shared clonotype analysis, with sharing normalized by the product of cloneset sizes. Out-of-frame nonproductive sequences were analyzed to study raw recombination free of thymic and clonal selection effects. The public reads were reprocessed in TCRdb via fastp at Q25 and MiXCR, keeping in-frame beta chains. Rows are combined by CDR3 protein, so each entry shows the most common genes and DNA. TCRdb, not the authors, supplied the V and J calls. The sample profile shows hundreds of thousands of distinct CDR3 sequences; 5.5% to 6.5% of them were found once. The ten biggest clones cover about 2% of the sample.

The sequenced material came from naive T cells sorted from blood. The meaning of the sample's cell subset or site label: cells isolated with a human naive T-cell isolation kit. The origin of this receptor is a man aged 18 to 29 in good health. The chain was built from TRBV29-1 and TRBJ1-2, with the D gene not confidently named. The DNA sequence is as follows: TGCAGCGTTGAAGGGACCCCAATCCTCGATGGCTACACCTTC. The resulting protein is CSVEGTPILDGYTF. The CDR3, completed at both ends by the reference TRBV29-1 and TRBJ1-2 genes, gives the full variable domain SAVISQKPSRDICQRGTSLTIQCQVDSQVTMMFWYRQQPGQSLTLIATANQGSEATYESGFVIDKFPISRPNLTFSTLTVSNMSPEDSSIYLCSVEGTPILDGYTFGSGTRLTVV.